This T cell receptor beta chain was profiled in a study of spatial heterogeneity in lung cancer. Study-wide points: Ubiquitous expanded tumor TCRs surfaced in blood more at resection than they did at follow-up.

The time point denotes: sample taken at primary tumor resection. Sequencing covered unsorted whole RNA taken from tumor, nontumor lung or frozen PBMC. Germline V gene sequence: CDR1 SQVTM, CDR2 ANQGSEA. The CDR3 spans 13 residues. Trimming cost V 7 bases and J 0 bases, with 9 bases left between them. From the 5' RACE reads, TCRdb called clonotypes with MiXCR, one entry per CDR3 protein. Of over 50,000 distinct CDR3 sequences listed, roughly 5.9% are singletons. This clonotype was seen a few times. The antigen remains undetermined. Source: PBMCs, taken at surgery. The sequence was collected from a female donor with early-stage non-small cell lung cancer. The genes are TRBV29-1 and TRBJ1-4; D is ambiguous. The CDR3 region is CSGHTSTNEKLFF. The CDR3 DNA reads as TGCAGCGGGCATACCTCAACTAATGAAAAACTGTTTTTT. The full variable domain, completed using reference TRBV29-1 and TRBJ1-4, is SAVISQKPSRDICQRGTSLTIQCQVDSQVTMMFWYRQQPGQSLTLIATANQGSEATYESGFVIDKFPISRPNLTFSTLTVSNMSPEDSSIYLCSGHTSTNEKLFFGSGTQLSVL.